Listed below are T cell receptor beta chains from one sample, sequenced in a study of T cells in Graves' hyperthyroidism and ophthalmopathy. TCRdb re-analysed the multiplex PCR reads in MiXCR, keeping a single row per CDR3 protein. Here the sample spans 300,000 to 400,000 distinct CDR3 sequences, around 14% being singletons. Sequenced material: blood. The receptors stem from a woman aged 18-30 years with Graves' hyperthyroidism. The CDR3 runs from the conserved cysteine through the conserved F or W. The D gene is left open where the match is weak. Expanded clones get a size class; other rows say once, few or many, or leave the size out.

clone_size	j_call	d_call	v_call	cdr3_nt	cdr3_aa
many	TRBJ2-7	TRBD1	TRBV28	TGTGCCAGCAGGATAGGGGGCACTGGGTACGAGCAGTACTTC	CASRIGGTGYEQYF
many	TRBJ1-4	.	TRBV11-2	TGTGCCAGCAGCTTAACCACGGATAATGAAAAACTGTTTTTT	CASSLTTDNEKLFF
many	TRBJ1-1	.	TRBV3-1	TGTGCCAGCAGCCAAGGGCACGGGGGGAACACTGAAGCTTTCTTT	CASSQGHGGNTEAFF
many	TRBJ2-7	TRBD1	TRBV20-1	TGCAGTGCTCCCTTGGACAGGGGGTCCTACGAGCAGTACTTC	CSAPLDRGSYEQYF
few	TRBJ2-4	.	TRBV20-1	TGCAGTGCTACCTCCGGGACACTAGCCAAAAACATTCAGTACTTC	CSATSGTLAKNIQYF
many	TRBJ1-2	.	TRBV18	TGTGCCAGCTCACCACAAACGGTGGGCTACACCTTC	CASSPQTVGYTF
many	TRBJ2-1	TRBD2	TRBV4-2	TGTGCCAGCAGCCAAGTAGGTACTAGCGGGGGCAATGAGCAGTTCTTC	CASSQVGTSGGNEQFF
few	TRBJ1-5	TRBD1	TRBV19	TGTGCCAGTAATCAACAGGGGGGAGGACAGCCCCAGCATTTT	CASNQQGGGQPQHF
many	TRBJ2-5	.	TRBV18	TGTGCCAGCTCACCAGTAGTGGAGACCCAGTACTTC	CASSPVVETQYF
.	TRBJ2-5	.	TRBV7-2	TGTGCCAGCAGCCATGAGTGGGCAGGTGGGGAGACCCAGTACTTC	CASSHEWAGGETQYF
few	TRBJ1-2	TRBD1	TRBV7-9	TGTGCCAGCAGCCCGGGGACAGCTTTTGGCTACACCTTC	CASSPGTAFGYTF
.	TRBJ1-6	.	TRBV19	TGTGCCAGTAGTAAGGTCGGGCAGGAAAATTCACCCCTCCACTTT	CASSKVGQENSPLHF
many	TRBJ2-5	.	TRBV6-1	TGTGCCAGCAGCTCGATTCAGGGGAGGGAGACCCAGTACTTC	CASSSIQGRETQYF
many	TRBJ2-2	.	TRBV12-3/TRBV12-4	TGTGCCGGATGCTCGGGGGTAGCCGGGGAGCTGTTTTTT	CAGCSGVAGELFF
many	TRBJ1-3	.	TRBV15	TGTGCCACCAGCAGCCCCTGGGACCACCGCATCTCTGGAAACACCATATATTTT	CATSSPWDHRISGNTIYF
.	TRBJ2-3	.	TRBV19	TGTGCCAGTCAATCACGGGGGTTCGCAGATACGCAGTATTTT	CASQSRGFADTQYF
many	TRBJ1-1	TRBD1	TRBV5-1	TGCGCCAGCAGTGTTTCGACAGGGGGCACTGAAGCTTTCTTT	CASSVSTGGTEAFF
many	TRBJ1-1	.	TRBV5-1	TGCGCCAGCAGCCCCGCCGAGACCAAACCCGTGAACACTGAAGCTTTCTTT	CASSPAETKPVNTEAFF
.	TRBJ2-1	TRBD2	TRBV7-9	TGTGCCAGCAGCTTTCATCCGAGGACTAGCGGGCAGGACGGTGTGCAGTTCTTC	CASSFHPRTSGQDGVQFF
.	TRBJ1-6	.	TRBV6-2/TRBV6-3	TGTGCCAGCAGTTTGGCTCGGGACCGAGGCTCACCCCTCCACTTT	CASSLARDRGSPLHF
many	TRBJ2-2	.	TRBV6-2/TRBV6-3	TGTGCCAGCATGTCGGGGCAGGAGAACACCGGGGAGCTGTTTTTT	CASMSGQENTGELFF
many	TRBJ1-2	TRBD1	TRBV6-1	TGTGCCAGCAGTAGGGGACAGGGAGGTGGCTACACCTTC	CASSRGQGGGYTF
many	TRBJ2-3	TRBD2	TRBV5-1	TGCGCCAGCAGCCCAGGCAGCGGGGGGGGCACAGATACGCAGTATTTT	CASSPGSGGGTDTQYF
few	TRBJ2-1	.	TRBV5-1	TGCGCCAGCAGCTTGGTCGAGAGGGATGAGCAGTTCTTC	CASSLVERDEQFF
.	TRBJ1-4	.	TRBV4-2	TGTGCCAGCAGCCAAGCGAGGGGCACTAATGAAAAACTGTTTTTT	CASSQARGTNEKLFF
many	TRBJ1-2	TRBD1	TRBV11-2	TGTGCCAGCAGCCAGGGACAGGGTAGCGGCTACACCTTC	CASSQGQGSGYTF
many	TRBJ2-5	TRBD1	TRBV5-6	TGTGCCAGCAGCCCGAGGGACAGGGAAGAGACCCAGTACTTC	CASSPRDREETQYF
many	TRBJ2-5	.	TRBV5-8	TGTGCCAGCAGCTTGGAACAGTCCGGGTGGACCCAGTACTTC	CASSLEQSGWTQYF
many	TRBJ2-3	.	TRBV4-1	TGCGCCAGCAGCCCCCTGGGGCGGGGGCTAACAGATACGCAGTATTTT	CASSPLGRGLTDTQYF
many	TRBJ2-1	.	TRBV5-6	TGTGCCAGCAGCTTGGCGGGAACAGGATGGGGGGCTTACAATGAGCAGTTCTTC	CASSLAGTGWGAYNEQFF
.	TRBJ2-3	.	TRBV6-2/TRBV6-3	TGTGCCAGCAGTTACCGATGGAGGGGGAGCGGGGATACGCAGTATTTT	CASSYRWRGSGDTQYF
many	TRBJ2-3	.	TRBV5-5	TGTGCCAGCAGCCTCTTGGTTAGCGGCACAGATACGCAGTATTTT	CASSLLVSGTDTQYF
many	TRBJ2-4	TRBD2	TRBV3-1	TGTGCCAGCAGCGAGCCTCTAGCGGGAGAATCAAACATTCAGTACTTC	CASSEPLAGESNIQYF
many	TRBJ1-4	.	TRBV20-1	TGCAGTGCTAGGCAGGACCAGGGGTCGGGTGAAAAACTGTTTTTT	CSARQDQGSGEKLFF
many	TRBJ1-2	TRBD1	TRBV10-3	TGTGCCATCAGCCTCGGACAGGGATTTAACTATGGCTACACCTTC	CAISLGQGFNYGYTF
.	TRBJ2-5	TRBD1	TRBV5-4	TGTGCCAGCATCGGACAGGGGGTCGGCCCTAGCGGAGGAAAGACGGAGACCCAGTACTTC	CASIGQGVGPSGGKTETQYF
.	TRBJ1-2	.	TRBV6-4	TGTGCCAGCAGTGAAGAAACATGGGACAATGGCTACACCTTC	CASSEETWDNGYTF
.	TRBJ1-5	TRBD1	TRBV12-3/TRBV12-4	TGTGCCAGCAGTACACCGGACAGGGTCAATCAGCCCCAGCATTTT	CASSTPDRVNQPQHF
many	TRBJ1-1	.	TRBV30	TGTGCCTGGACGCTGTCTGTCAACACTGAAGCTTTCTTT	CAWTLSVNTEAFF
few	TRBJ2-7	.	TRBV6-1	TGTGCCAGCGGGTCGGGGGGCATATACGAGCAGTACTTC	CASGSGGIYEQYF
many	TRBJ2-1	TRBD2	TRBV2	TGTGCCAGCAGTGAAGGGAGCCATCGAGCGGGGGCCTACAATGAGCAGTTCTTC	CASSEGSHRAGAYNEQFF
many	TRBJ2-7	.	TRBV7-2	TGTGCCAGCAGCGCACAGGATTACGAGCAGTACTTC	CASSAQDYEQYF
.	TRBJ1-3	.	TRBV2	TGTGCCAGCAGCCGCTCTGGAGACACCATATATTTT	CASSRSGDTIYF
many	TRBJ1-2	.	TRBV5-1	TGCGCCAGCAGTGAGGAAGTGGAATATGGCTACACCTTC	CASSEEVEYGYTF
many	TRBJ2-7	TRBD2	TRBV7-9	TGTGCCAGCAGCTTAAGGGTAGCGGGAGTGTGGGAGCAGTACTTC	CASSLRVAGVWEQYF
many	TRBJ1-3	TRBD1	TRBV6-1	TGTGCCAGCAGACTAGGACAGGGAAGTGGAAACACCATATATTTT	CASRLGQGSGNTIYF
many	TRBJ1-2	TRBD1	TRBV24-1	TGTGCCACCAGTGATACCGACAACAGGGGTAGCGAGGGCTACACCTTC	CATSDTDNRGSEGYTF
many	TRBJ2-7	TRBD1	TRBV20-1	TGCAGTGCCCTGACAGGGGGACACGGCTACGAGCAGTACTTC	CSALTGGHGYEQYF
many	TRBJ1-1	.	TRBV7-6	TGTGCCAGCAGCTTACCGGTGGGAGGAGTAGGGACTGAAGCTTTCTTT	CASSLPVGGVGTEAFF
.	TRBJ2-7	TRBD1	TRBV28	TGTGCCAGCACACCAGGCGGGACAGGGACCTACGAGCAGTACTTC	CASTPGGTGTYEQYF
.	TRBJ1-3	.	TRBV30	TGTGCCTGGAGTGTAGGTGTTGTCAGTAGGACCTCTGGAAACACCATATATTTT	CAWSVGVVSRTSGNTIYF
many	TRBJ2-2	.	TRBV28	TGTGCCAGCACAGGGGCTACCACCGGGGAGCTGTTTTTT	CASTGATTGELFF
once	TRBJ2-7	.	TRBV7-8	TGTGCCAGCAGCTTAGCCCCCTCGCGGGAGCAGTACTTC	CASSLAPSREQYF
few	TRBJ2-4	.	TRBV4-1	TGCGCCAGCAGCCAAGGTGCTAGCGCCGGAGCCAAAAACATTCAGTACTTC	CASSQGASAGAKNIQYF